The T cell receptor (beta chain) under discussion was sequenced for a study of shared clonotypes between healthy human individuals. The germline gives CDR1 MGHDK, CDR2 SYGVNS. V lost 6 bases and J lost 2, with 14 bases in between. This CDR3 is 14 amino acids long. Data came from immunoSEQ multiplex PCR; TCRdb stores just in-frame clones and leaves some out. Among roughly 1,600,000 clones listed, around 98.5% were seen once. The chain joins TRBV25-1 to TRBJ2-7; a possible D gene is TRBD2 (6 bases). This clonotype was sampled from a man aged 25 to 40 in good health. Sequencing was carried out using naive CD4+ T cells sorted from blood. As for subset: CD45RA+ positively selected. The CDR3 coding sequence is TGTGCCAGCAGCCCGACTAGGGTCCCCTACGAGCAGTACTTC. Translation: CASSPTRVPYEQYF.